A single sample gave rise to the 12 T cell receptor beta chains below, sequenced in a study of T-cell memory formation after mild COVID-19. TCRdb itself ran the 5' RACE reads through MiXCR, one entry per CDR3 protein. This sample has 540,000 or so distinct CDR3 sequences, with around 21% found just once. Source material: PBMCs or a T cell subset sorted from them (not recorded which). The receptor set was obtained from an adult woman who had mild COVID-19 (a few samples of this study predate the infection). Cell type and time point are not known.

This sequence joins TRBV3-1 and TRBJ1-2, with TRBD1 matching over 9 bases. After removal of 0 bases from V and 4 bases from J, the junction contained 6 bases not matched to a gene. Germline loops: CDR1 LGHDT, CDR2 YNNKEL (reference sequence). The CDR3 sequence is 16 residues long. CDR3 in DNA: TGTGCCAGCAGCCAAGAGATGGTACAGGGGGCCTATGGCTACACCTTC. It specifies CASSQEMVQGAYGYTF. The full variable domain, with the rest looked up from reference TRBV3-1 and TRBJ1-2, is DTAVSQTPKYLVTQMGNDKSIKCEQNLGHDTMYWYKQDSKKFLKIMFSYNNKELIINETVPNRFSPKSPDKAHLNLHINSLELGDSAVYFCASSQEMVQGAYGYTFGSGTRLTVV.

A few counts support this clonotype. The J gene is TRBJ2-7, the V gene TRBV18, with D perhaps matching TRBD2 (6 bases). The CDR3 runs 16 residues. Between the trimmed V and J ends, which lost 0 bases and 4 bases, there was a span of 16 bases. The germline V gene encodes CDR1 KGHSH and CDR2 LQKENI. CDR3 protein: CASSPPVPGRQYEQYF. The CDR3 coding sequence is TGTGCCAGCTCACCACCGGTCCCCGGGAGACAGTACGAGCAGTACTTC.

This sequence joins TRBV7-6 and TRBJ2-2, with 10 bases identical to TRBD1. Germline CDR1 reads SGHVS; CDR2 reads FNYEAQ. The CDR3 extends over 16 amino acids. Trimming at V came to 1 base and at J to 5 bases, leaving 4 bases not matched to a gene. CDR3 in amino acids: CASSLGDRGLTGELFF. CDR3 nucleotide sequence: TGTGCCAGCAGCTTAGGGGACAGGGGCCTAACCGGGGAGCTGTTTTTT. Drawing the rest from reference TRBV7-6 and TRBJ2-2, the complete variable domain is GAGVSQSPRYKVTKRGQDVALRCDPISGHVSLYWYRQALGQGPEFLTYFNYEAQQDKSGLPNDRFSAERPEGSISTLTIQRTEQRDSAMYRCASSLGDRGLTGELFFGEGSRLTVL.

This clonotype has only a few counts. The chain couples TRBV3-1 to TRBJ2-4, with 13 bases lining up with TRBD2. Germline CDR1 LGHDT, CDR2 YNNKEL (reference sequence). The CDR3 spans 17 residues. V gave up 2 bases and J gave up 9 bases; unmatched junction bases: 10. The DNA for the CDR3 is TGTGCCAGCAGCCAACCCCTTACTAGCGGGAGGGACGGCATTCAGTACTTC. Translation: CASSQPLTSGRDGIQYF.

This clonotype showed up just a few times. The gene calls are TRBV6-5 and TRBJ1-2, with TRBD1 as a possible D gene (6 bases). Trimming stripped 8 bases from V and 6 bases from J, with 16 bases between. This CDR3 spans 13 amino acids. Germline CDR1 is MNHEY and CDR2 is SVGAGI. The CDR3 DNA reads TGTGCCAGCTCAAGACAGGCAAGGAATGGCTACACCTTC. Its translation: CASSRQARNGYTF.

This clonotype was seen only a few times. V gene TRBV20-1 combines with J gene TRBJ2-3, with 10 bases aligning to TRBD2. Germline CDR1 and CDR2: DFQATT and SNEGSKA (reference sequence). V was pared by 5 bases and J by 1 base, with 3 bases of the junction left unmatched. This CDR3 has 14 residues. As DNA, the CDR3 is TGCAGTGCTGCGAGCGGGAGGGGCACAGATACGCAGTATTTT. Translated, it gives CSAASGRGTDTQYF.

Here the CDR3 reads CASSLGGGGGETQYF. The CDR3 DNA reads as TGTGCCAGCAGCTTAGGCGGAGGGGGAGGAGAGACCCAGTACTTC. The V and J genes are TRBV7-3 and TRBJ2-5; D is tentatively TRBD1 or TRBD2 (6 bases each). Trimming took 2 bases from V and 4 from J, leaving 14 bases between them. Germline CDR1 SGHTA, CDR2 FQGTGA. The CDR3 contains 15 residues.

This clonotype was found a few times. The chain couples TRBV13 to TRBJ1-2; no definite D call. V lost 5 bases to trimming and J lost 7 bases, with 11 bases between them. Germline-derived CDR1 and CDR2 are PRHDT and FYEKMQ (reference sequence). This CDR3 contains 12 residues. CDR3 sequence (DNA): TGTGCCAGCAGCCCACCGCGACTTGGCTACACCTTC. It specifies CASSPPRLGYTF. Drawing the rest from reference TRBV13 and TRBJ1-2, the complete variable domain is AAGVIQSPRHLIKEKRETATLKCYPIPRHDTVYWYQQGPGQDPQFLISFYEKMQSDKGSIPDRFSAQQFSDYHSELNMSSLELGDSALYFCASSPPRLGYTFGSGTRLTVV.

In its sample, this clonotype was seen a few times. The chain uses TRBV7-2 and TRBJ1-1, with D uncertain. This CDR3 has 15 amino acids. CDR1 and CDR2 (germline): SGHTA, FQGNSA. V dropped 4 bases and J dropped 2 bases, with 14 bases sitting between them. The CDR3 here is CASSSRVGANTEAFF. The CDR3 coding sequence is TGTGCCAGCAGCTCAAGGGTGGGTGCTAACACTGAAGCTTTCTTT.

The chain is built from TRBV4-1 and TRBJ2-1, with 11 bases lining up with TRBD1. Germline V lookup: CDR1 MGHRA, CDR2 YSYEKL. After removal of 4 bases from V and 5 bases from J, the junction contained 7 bases not matched to a gene. The CDR3 spans 16 residues. As DNA, the CDR3 is TGCGCCAGCAGCCTTGACCGGGACAGGGGGAACAATGAGCAGTTCTTC. Protein sequence: CASSLDRDRGNNEQFF.

The gene calls are TRBV27 and TRBJ2-7; possibly TRBD2 for D (6 bases). Trimming removed 6 bases at V and 4 bases at J, with 19 bases between. Germline CDR1 reads MNHEY; CDR2 reads SMNVEV (reference sequence). This CDR3 is 15 amino acids long. This chain's CDR3 is CASSPIPGLPYEQYF. CDR3 nucleotides: TGTGCCAGCAGCCCTATCCCGGGACTTCCGTACGAGCAGTACTTC.

This clonotype appeared a few times. The gene calls are TRBV5-5 and TRBJ2-3; D unresolved. Trimming took 0 bases from V and 7 from J, leaving 3 bases between them. The CDR3 runs to 11 residues. Germline V gene sequence: CDR1 SGHKS, CDR2 YYEKEE (reference sequence). This chain's CDR3 is CASSLDNTQYF. DNA for the CDR3: TGTGCCAGCAGCTTGGATAATACGCAGTATTTT.